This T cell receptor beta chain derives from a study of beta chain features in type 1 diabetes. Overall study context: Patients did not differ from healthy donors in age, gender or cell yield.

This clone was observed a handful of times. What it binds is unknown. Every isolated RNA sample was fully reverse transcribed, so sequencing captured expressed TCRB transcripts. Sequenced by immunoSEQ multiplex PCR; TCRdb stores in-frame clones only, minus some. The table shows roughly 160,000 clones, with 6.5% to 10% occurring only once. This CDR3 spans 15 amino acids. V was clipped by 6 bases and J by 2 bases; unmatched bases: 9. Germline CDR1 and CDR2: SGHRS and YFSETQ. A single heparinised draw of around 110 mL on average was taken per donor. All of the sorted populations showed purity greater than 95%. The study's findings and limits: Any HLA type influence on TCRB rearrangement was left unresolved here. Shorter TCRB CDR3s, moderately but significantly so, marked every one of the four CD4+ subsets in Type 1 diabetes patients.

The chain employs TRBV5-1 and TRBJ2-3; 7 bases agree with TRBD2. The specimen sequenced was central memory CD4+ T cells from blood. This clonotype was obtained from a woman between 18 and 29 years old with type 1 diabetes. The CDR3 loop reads CASTASGTITDTQYF. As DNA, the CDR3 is TGCGCCAGCACCGCAAGCGGGACCATCACAGATACGCAGTATTTT.